These 6 T cell receptor beta chains came from one sample sequenced in a study of CD8+ T cells in alopecia areata. Indicated treatment: oral pan-JAK inhibitor, 5-10 mg twice daily. Extraction of RNA preceded its reverse transcription into cDNA, which served as the sequencing template. Assay: immunoSEQ multiplex PCR; the TCRdb copy retains only in-frame clones and omits some. Here the sample spans about 140,000 clones, approximately 86% being singletons. The sequencing used CD8+ T cells sorted from blood, collected at week 4, from a patient treated with tofacitinib. All receptors come from a human donor with alopecia areata.

The chain links TRBV13 to TRBJ2-3; D is uncertain. CDR3 size: 15 residues. CDR1 is PRHDT and CDR2 is FYEKMQ in the germline V gene (reference sequence). V gave up 0 bases and J gave up 3 bases, with 10 bases separating them. CDR3 loop: CASSLGGVRTDTQYF. The CDR3 DNA is TGTGCCAGCAGCTTAGGTGGGGTGAGAACAGATACGCAGTATTTT. The whole variable domain, remainder taken from reference TRBV13 and TRBJ2-3, is AAGVIQSPRHLIKEKRETATLKCYPIPRHDTVYWYQQGPGQDPQFLISFYEKMQSDKGSIPDRFSAQQFSDYHSELNMSSLELGDSALYFCASSLGGVRTDTQYFGPGTRLTVL.

This rearrangement joins TRBV7-6 to TRBJ2-7; 11 bases agree with TRBD2. The germline V gene has CDR1 SGHVS and CDR2 FNYEAQ. The CDR3 runs to 15 residues. V shed 5 bases, J shed 7 bases, and the junction held 10 bases outside the gene matches. The CDR3 DNA sequence: TGTGCCAGCAGCCTCACTAGCGGGAGCGCTTGGGAGCAGTACTTC. Translating gives CASSLTSGSAWEQYF.

This chain uses TRBV4-1 with TRBJ1-1; D not certain. Germline V gene sequence: CDR1 MGHRA, CDR2 YSYEKL. V was shortened by 6 bases and J by 8 bases, with 13 bases between the two germline ends. This CDR3 has 12 residues. CDR3 nucleotide sequence: TGCGCCAGCAGAGAAGGAGGGAAGGAAGCTTTCTTT. Protein: CASREGGKEAFF.

V is TRBV7-9 and J is TRBJ1-5; tentatively, D is TRBD1 (6 bases). The CDR3 consists of 12 residues. With 5 bases removed from V and 7 bases from J, the gap between germline ends came to 9 bases. CDR1 SEHNR and CDR2 FQNEAQ come from the germline V gene (reference sequence). CDR3 in amino acids: CASSAGGQPQHF. The CDR3 DNA follows: TGTGCCAGCAGCGCGGGGGGCCAGCCCCAGCATTTT.

The chain joins TRBV25-1 to TRBJ2-7; no definite D call. This CDR3 region has 13 residues. Per the germline V gene, CDR1 is MGHDK and CDR2 is SYGVNS. The germline V and J ends were trimmed by 4 bases and 2 bases, with 9 bases remaining between them. The CDR3 DNA sequence: TGTGCCAGCAGTGCTGGCAACCCCTACGAGCAGTACTTC. Translating it yields CASSAGNPYEQYF.

CDR3 in DNA: TGCGCCAGCAGCTTTGGAACAGTGATCGACGAGCAGTACTTC. Translated: CASSFGTVIDEQYF. This chain connects TRBV5-1 to TRBJ2-7, with D unresolved. With 2 bases removed from V and 5 bases from J, the gap between germline ends came to 14 bases. The CDR3 sequence is 14 residues long. Germline CDR1 is SGHRS and CDR2 is YFSETQ.